These 7 T cell receptor beta chains were all obtained from the same sample, sequenced in a study of blood T cell repertoires in COVID-19. TCRdb's table, derived via immunoSEQ multiplex PCR, lists solely in-frame clones and lacks some. The data show 55,000 to 70,000 clones, around 84% seen once. The material sequenced was peripheral blood. These TCRs come from a woman aged 80 or over with acute or convalescent COVID-19.

This clone occurred once. The CDR3 loop reads CASSLGLEFTDTQYF. The CDR3 DNA is TGCGCCAGCAGCTTGGGGCTAGAATTCACAGATACGCAGTATTTT. This sequence joins TRBV5-1 and TRBJ2-3; D ambiguous. The CDR3 has 15 amino acids. Trimming took 0 bases from V and 2 from J, leaving 10 bases between them. Germline V lookup: CDR1 SGHRS, CDR2 YFSETQ.

The chain couples TRBV25-1 to TRBJ1-2; D is ambiguous. Germline CDR1 reads MGHDK; CDR2 reads SYGVNS. The CDR3 length is 14 residues. Trimming removed 2 bases at V and 3 bases at J, with 10 bases between. The CDR3 sequence: CASSEIQPYYGYTF. The CDR3 DNA is TGTGCCAGCAGTGAAATACAGCCTTACTATGGCTACACCTTC.

The V gene is TRBV14, the J gene TRBJ2-1; D might be TRBD1 (5 bases). Germline CDR1 SGHDN, CDR2 FVKESK. The CDR3 covers 14 residues. The ends were cut back, 4 bases at V and 8 bases at J, with 15 bases in the middle. The DNA for the CDR3 is TGTGCCAGCAGCCTCCTATCAGGGTTTGATGAGCAGTTCTTC. This gives the protein CASSLLSGFDEQFF.

The chain joins TRBV5-4 to TRBJ1-1; 10 positions agree with TRBD1. The junction had 5 bases not matched to a gene; V was cut back by 2 bases and J by 4 bases. Germline assignment: CDR1 SGHNT and CDR2 YYREEE (reference sequence). This CDR3 has 15 residues. CDR3 loop: CASSFRTGGTTEAFF. For the CDR3, the DNA is TGTGCCAGCAGCTTCCGGACAGGGGGGACCACTGAAGCTTTCTTT.

In the case of this clone: Relative to the germline gene, one junction end is altered; a read error may explain this. J is TRBJ2-1 and V is TRBV30; D possibly corresponds to TRBD2 (6 bases). The CDR3 totals 14 residues. The germline gives CDR1 GTSNPN, CDR2 SVGIG (reference sequence). CDR3 amino acids: CAWKLAGSLNGQFF. In DNA, the CDR3 is TGTGCCTGGAAGCTGGCGGGAAGCCTCAATGGGCAGTTCTTC.

This sequence joins TRBV19 and TRBJ2-3; D uncertain. The CDR3 spans 13 residues. CDR1 and CDR2 (germline): LNHDA, SQIVND (reference sequence). Trimming cost V 3 bases and J 1 base, with 5 bases left between them. The CDR3 is CASSISRTDTQYF. The CDR3 DNA is TGTGCCAGTAGTATTAGTCGCACAGATACGCAGTATTTT.

The chain links TRBV11-2 to TRBJ1-2, with D possibly TRBD1 on 6 matching bases. Trimming left V 1 base short and J 4 bases short, with 13 bases between. The CDR3 has 15 residues. Germline lookup yields CDR1 SGHAT and CDR2 FQNNGV. The CDR3 region has the DNA TGTGCCAGCAGCTTAGCCCCACAGGGACCCTATGGCTACACCTTC. Translated, it gives CASSLAPQGPYGYTF.